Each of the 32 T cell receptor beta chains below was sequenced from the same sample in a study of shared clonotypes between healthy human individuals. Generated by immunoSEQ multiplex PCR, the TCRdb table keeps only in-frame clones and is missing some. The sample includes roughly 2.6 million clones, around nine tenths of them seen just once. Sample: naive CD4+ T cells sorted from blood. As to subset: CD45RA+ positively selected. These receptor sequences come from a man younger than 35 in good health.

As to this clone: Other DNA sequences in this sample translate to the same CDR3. The CDR3 nucleotides read TGTGCCAGCAGCTTGGGACCAGGGGGGGGAGAGCAGTACTTC. It codes for CASSLGPGGGEQYF. The chain is built from TRBV5-4 and TRBJ2-7; D is possibly TRBD1 or TRBD2 (7 bases each). V lost 0 bases, J lost 7 bases, and 14 bases lay in between. This CDR3 region has 14 residues. Germline loops: CDR1 SGHNT, CDR2 YYREEE (reference sequence).

The CDR3, as DNA: TGTGCCAGCAGTGAATGGGCGGATAGCAATCAGCCCCAGCATTTT. Its protein is CASSEWADSNQPQHF. J is TRBJ1-5 and V is TRBV25-1; D call uncertain. V lost 1 base and J lost 0, with 7 bases in between. Germline loops: CDR1 MGHDK, CDR2 SYGVNS. This CDR3 region has 15 residues.

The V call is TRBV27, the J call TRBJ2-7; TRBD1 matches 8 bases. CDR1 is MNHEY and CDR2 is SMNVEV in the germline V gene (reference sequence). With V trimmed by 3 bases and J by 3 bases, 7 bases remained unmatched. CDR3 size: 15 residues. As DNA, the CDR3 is TGTGCCAGCAGTTTTTCGCCGACAGGGGACTACGAGCAGTACTTC. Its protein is CASSFSPTGDYEQYF.

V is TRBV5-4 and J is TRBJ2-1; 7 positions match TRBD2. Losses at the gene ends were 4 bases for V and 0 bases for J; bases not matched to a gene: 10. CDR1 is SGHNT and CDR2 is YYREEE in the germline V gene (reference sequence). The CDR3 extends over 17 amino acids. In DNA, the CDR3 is TGTGCCAGCAGCCTCCGACCAGCGGGAAGCTCCTACAATGAGCAGTTCTTC. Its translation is CASSLRPAGSSYNEQFF.

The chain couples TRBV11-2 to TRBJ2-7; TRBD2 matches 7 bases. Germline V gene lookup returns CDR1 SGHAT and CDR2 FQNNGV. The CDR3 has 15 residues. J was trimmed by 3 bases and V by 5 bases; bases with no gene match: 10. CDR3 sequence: CASSQLSGGVYEQYF. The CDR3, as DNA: TGTGCCAGCAGCCAATTATCGGGGGGTGTCTACGAGCAGTACTTC.

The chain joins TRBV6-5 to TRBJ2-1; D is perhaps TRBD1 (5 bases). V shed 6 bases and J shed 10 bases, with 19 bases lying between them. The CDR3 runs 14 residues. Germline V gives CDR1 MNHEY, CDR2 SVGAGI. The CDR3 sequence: CASSPSIRSGEQFF. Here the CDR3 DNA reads TGTGCCAGCAGCCCTAGTATTAGATCAGGGGAGCAGTTCTTC.

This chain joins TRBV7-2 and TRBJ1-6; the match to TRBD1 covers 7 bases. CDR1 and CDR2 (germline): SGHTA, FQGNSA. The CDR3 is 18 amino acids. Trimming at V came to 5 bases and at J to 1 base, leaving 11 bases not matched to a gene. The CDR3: CASSPETTGRSYNSPLHF. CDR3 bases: TGTGCCAGCAGCCCTGAAACGACAGGGCGGTCCTATAATTCACCCCTCCACTTT.

The CDR3 DNA reads as TGTGCCAGCAGCTTTACGGGGGGAGAGACCCAGTACTTC. Its protein product is CASSFTGGETQYF. The chain has TRBV7-3 and TRBJ2-5; the match to TRBD2 covers 7 bases. This CDR3 has 13 residues. V shed 3 bases, J shed 4 bases, and the junction held 2 bases outside the gene matches. Germline V gene lookup returns CDR1 SGHTA and CDR2 FQGTGA.

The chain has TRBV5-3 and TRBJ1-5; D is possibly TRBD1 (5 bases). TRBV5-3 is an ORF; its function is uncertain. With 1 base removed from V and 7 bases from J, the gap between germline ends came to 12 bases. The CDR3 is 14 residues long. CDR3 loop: CARSLWGFGQPQHF. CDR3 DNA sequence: TGTGCCAGAAGCTTGTGGGGGTTCGGGCAGCCCCAGCATTTT.

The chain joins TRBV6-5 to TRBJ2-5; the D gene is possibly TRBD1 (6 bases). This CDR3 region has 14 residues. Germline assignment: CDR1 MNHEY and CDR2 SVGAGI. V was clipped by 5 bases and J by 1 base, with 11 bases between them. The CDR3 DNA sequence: TGTGCCAGCAGTGTAACAGGGTCCCAAGAGACCCAGTACTTC. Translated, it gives CASSVTGSQETQYF.

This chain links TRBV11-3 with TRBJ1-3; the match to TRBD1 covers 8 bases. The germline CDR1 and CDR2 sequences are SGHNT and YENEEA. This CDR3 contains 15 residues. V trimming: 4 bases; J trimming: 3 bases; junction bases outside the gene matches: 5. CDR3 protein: CASSSGQGGGNTIYF. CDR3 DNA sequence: TGTGCCAGCAGCTCCGGACAGGGCGGTGGAAACACCATATATTTT.

The CDR3 reads CASSMVAGTTYEQYF. The CDR3 nucleotides are TGTGCCAGTAGTATGGTGGCAGGGACTACCTACGAGCAGTACTTC. The chain is built from TRBV19 and TRBJ2-7, with TRBD2 identical over 7 bases. The CDR3 spans 15 residues. Germline trimming cut 3 bases from V and 2 bases from J; bases unmatched to any gene: 7. Looked up from germline, CDR1 is LNHDA and CDR2 is SQIVND (reference sequence). The full variable domain, with the rest looked up from reference TRBV19 and TRBJ2-7, is DGGITQSPKYLFRKEGQNVTLSCEQNLNHDAMYWYRQDPGQGLRLIYYSQIVNDFQKGDIAEGYSVSREKKESFPLTVTSAQKNPTAFYLCASSMVAGTTYEQYFGPGTRLTVT.

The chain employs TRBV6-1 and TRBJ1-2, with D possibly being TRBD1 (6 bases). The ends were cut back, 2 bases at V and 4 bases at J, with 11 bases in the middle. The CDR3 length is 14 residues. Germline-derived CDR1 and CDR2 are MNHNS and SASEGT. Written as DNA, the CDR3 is TGTGCCAGCAGTGAAAGGGGGGATATCTATGGCTACACCTTC. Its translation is CASSERGDIYGYTF.

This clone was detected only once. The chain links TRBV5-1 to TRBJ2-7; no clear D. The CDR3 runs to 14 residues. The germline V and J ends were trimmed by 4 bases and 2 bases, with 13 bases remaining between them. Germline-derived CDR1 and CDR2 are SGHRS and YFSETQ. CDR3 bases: TGCGCCAGCAGCCCCCTGGACCCAACCTACGAGCAGTACTTC. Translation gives CASSPLDPTYEQYF.

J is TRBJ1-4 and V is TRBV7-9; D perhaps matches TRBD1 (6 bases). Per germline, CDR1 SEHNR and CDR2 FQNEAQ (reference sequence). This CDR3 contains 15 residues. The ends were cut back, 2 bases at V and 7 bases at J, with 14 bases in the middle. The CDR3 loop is CASSLSRGSAEKLFF. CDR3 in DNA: TGTGCCAGCAGCTTAAGCAGGGGTTCGGCTGAAAAACTGTTTTTT.

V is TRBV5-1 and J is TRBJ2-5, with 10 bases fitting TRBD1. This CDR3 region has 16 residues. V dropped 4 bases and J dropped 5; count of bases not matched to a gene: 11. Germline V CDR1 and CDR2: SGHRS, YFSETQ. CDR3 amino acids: CASSPPTGGEGETQYF. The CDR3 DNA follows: TGCGCCAGCAGCCCCCCGACAGGGGGCGAGGGGGAGACCCAGTACTTC. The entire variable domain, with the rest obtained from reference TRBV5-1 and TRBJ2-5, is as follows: KAGVTQTPRYLIKTRGQQVTLSCSPISGHRSVSWYQQTPGQGLQFLFEYFSETQRNKGNFPGRFSGRQFSNSRSEMNVSTLELGDSALYLCASSPPTGGEGETQYFGPGTRLLVL.

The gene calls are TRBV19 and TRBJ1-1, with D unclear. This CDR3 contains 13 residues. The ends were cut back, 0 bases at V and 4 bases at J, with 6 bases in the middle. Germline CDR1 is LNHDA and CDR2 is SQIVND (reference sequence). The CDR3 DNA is TGTGCCAGTAGTATAGACGGGTCCACTGAAGCTTTCTTT. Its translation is CASSIDGSTEAFF.

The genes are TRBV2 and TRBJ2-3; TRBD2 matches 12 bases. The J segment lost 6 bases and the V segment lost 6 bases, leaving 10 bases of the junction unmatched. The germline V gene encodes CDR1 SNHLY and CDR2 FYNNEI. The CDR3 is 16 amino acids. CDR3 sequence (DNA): TGTGCCAGCAGAGCCCTAGCGGGAGGGCCCGGTGATACGCAGTATTTT. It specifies CASRALAGGPGDTQYF.

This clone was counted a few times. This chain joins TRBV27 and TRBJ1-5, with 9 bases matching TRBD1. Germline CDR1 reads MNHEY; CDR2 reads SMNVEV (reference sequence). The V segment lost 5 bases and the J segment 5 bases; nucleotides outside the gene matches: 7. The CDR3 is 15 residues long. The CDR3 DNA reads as TGTGCCAGCAGTCCTATGGACAGGGGTCATCAGCCCCAGCATTTT. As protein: CASSPMDRGHQPQHF.

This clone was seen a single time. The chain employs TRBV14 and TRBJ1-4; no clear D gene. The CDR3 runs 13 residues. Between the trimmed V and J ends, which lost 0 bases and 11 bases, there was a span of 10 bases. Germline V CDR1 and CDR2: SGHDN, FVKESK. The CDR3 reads CASSQDLGLKLFF. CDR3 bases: TGTGCCAGCAGCCAAGATCTAGGGTTGAAACTGTTTTTT.

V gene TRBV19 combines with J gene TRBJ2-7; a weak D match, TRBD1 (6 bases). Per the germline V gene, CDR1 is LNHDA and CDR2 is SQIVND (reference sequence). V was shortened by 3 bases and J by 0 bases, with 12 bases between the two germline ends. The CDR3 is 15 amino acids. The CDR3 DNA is TGTGCCAGTAGTATTGCGACAGGAATCTCCTACGAGCAGTACTTC. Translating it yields CASSIATGISYEQYF.

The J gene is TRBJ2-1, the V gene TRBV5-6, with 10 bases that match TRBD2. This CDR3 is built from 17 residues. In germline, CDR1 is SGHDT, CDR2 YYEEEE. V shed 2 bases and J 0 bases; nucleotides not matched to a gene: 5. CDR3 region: CASSFLLAGRSYNEQFF. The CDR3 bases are TGTGCCAGCAGCTTCCTACTAGCGGGGCGCTCCTACAATGAGCAGTTCTTC.

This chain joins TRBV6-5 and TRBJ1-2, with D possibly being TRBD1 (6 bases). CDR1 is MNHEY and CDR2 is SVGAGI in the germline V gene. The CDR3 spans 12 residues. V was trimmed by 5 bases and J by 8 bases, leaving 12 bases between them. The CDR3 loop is CASSEPQGGYTF. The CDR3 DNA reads TGTGCCAGCAGTGAACCACAGGGAGGCTACACCTTC.

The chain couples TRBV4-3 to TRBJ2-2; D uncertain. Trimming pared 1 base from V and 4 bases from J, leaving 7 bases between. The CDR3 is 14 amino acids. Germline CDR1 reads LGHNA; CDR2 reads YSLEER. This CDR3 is CASSQVVGTGELFF. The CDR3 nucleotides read TGCGCCAGCAGCCAAGTGGTCGGCACCGGGGAGCTGTTTTTT.

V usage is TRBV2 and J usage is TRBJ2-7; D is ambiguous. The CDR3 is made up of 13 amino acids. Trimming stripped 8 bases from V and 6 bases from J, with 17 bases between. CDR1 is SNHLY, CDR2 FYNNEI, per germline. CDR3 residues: CASREESVGEQYF. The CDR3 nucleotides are TGTGCCAGCCGCGAGGAATCGGTGGGCGAGCAGTACTTC.

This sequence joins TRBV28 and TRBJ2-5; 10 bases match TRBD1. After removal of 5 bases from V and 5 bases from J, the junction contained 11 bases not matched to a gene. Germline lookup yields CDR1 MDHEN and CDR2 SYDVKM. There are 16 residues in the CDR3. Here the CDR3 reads CASSPYDRGHGETQYF. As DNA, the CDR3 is TGTGCCAGCAGTCCCTACGACAGGGGGCATGGGGAGACCCAGTACTTC.

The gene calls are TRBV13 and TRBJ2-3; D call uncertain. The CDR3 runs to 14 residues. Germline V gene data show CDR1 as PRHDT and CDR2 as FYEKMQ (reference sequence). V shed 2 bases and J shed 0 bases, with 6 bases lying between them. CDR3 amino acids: CASSLLGSTDTQYF. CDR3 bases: TGTGCCAGCAGCTTACTAGGAAGCACAGATACGCAGTATTTT.

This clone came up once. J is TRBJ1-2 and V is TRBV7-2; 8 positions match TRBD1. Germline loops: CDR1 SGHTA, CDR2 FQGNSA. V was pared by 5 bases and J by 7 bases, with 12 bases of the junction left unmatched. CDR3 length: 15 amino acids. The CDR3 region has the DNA TGTGCCAGCAGCCCCAGTATGGACAGGGTGGGTGGCTACACCTTC. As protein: CASSPSMDRVGGYTF.

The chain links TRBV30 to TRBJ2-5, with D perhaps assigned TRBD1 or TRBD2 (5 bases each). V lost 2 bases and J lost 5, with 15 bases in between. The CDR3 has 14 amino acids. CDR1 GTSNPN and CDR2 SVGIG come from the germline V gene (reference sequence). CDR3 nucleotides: TGTGCCTGGAGTCCCCTCGGGACCGGTGAGACCCAGTACTTC. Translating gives CAWSPLGTGETQYF.

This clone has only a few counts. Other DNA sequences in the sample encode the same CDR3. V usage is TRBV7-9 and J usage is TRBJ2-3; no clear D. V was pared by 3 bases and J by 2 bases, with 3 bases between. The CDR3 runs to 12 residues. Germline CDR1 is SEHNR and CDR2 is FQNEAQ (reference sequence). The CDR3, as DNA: TGTGCCAGCAGCTTTTTCACAGATACGCAGTATTTT. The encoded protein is CASSFFTDTQYF.

CDR3 protein: CASGLSRKRPTDTQYF. In nucleotides, the CDR3 is TGTGCTAGTGGTTTGTCCCGTAAGCGGCCCACAGATACGCAGTATTTT. V and J are TRBV12-5 and TRBJ2-3; weak D call: TRBD2 (5 bases). V gave up 2 bases and J gave up 2 bases, with 14 bases separating them. Germline values: CDR1 LGHNT, CDR2 FRNRAP. There are 16 residues in the CDR3.

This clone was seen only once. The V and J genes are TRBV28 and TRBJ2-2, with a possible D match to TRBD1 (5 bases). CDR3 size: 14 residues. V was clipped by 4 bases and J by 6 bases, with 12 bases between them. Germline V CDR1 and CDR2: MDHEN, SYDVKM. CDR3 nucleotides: TGTGCCAGCAGTTCCACCAGGGCGGCCGGGGAGCTGTTTTTT. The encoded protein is CASSSTRAAGELFF.